This TCR beta chain originates from a study of blood T cell repertoires in COVID-19. Study background: The United States, Italy and Spain supplied acute and convalescent COVID-19 samples. PBMCs, B-cell-depleted T cells, or T cells provided the cDNA or gDNA that made up the material.

The CDR3 totals 16 residues. J lost 2 bases, V lost 0 bases, and 5 bases had no gene match. CDR1 LGHDT and CDR2 YNNKEL come from the germline V gene (reference sequence). Original processing methods: Reference gene primer amplification yielded estimated nucleated cell counts. The assay was immunoSEQ multiplex PCR, and TCRdb's table has in-frame clones only and misses some. V and J calls and clone size are copied from that table; D and trimming were computed from the DNA. Of about 39,000 clones listed, 80% to 90% were seen once; the top ten hold 8% to 10%. The TCR sequence derives from a man between 60 and 75 years old in a cohort sampled during active COVID-19. The sample was peripheral blood. The chain recombines TRBV3-1 (or the pseudogene TRBV3-2) with TRBJ1-2, with 8 nucleotides matching TRBD1. CDR3 bases: TGTGCCAGCAGCCAAGAAGGACAGGGTTGGAACTATGGCTACACCTTC. Translating it yields CASSQEGQGWNYGYTF.